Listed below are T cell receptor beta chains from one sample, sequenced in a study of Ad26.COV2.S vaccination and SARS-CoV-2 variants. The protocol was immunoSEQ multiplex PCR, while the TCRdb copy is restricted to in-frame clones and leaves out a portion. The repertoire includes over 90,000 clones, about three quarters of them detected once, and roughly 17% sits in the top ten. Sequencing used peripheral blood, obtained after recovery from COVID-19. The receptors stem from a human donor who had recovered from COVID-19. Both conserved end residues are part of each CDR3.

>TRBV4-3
CASSPGQGEEKLFF
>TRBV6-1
CASSEAGTYQETQYF
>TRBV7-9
CASSMGNRADYEQYF
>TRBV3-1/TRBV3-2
CASSQNRESVKLFF
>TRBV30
CAWSLGGRETQYF
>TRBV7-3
CASSRDRVTEAFF
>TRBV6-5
CASSYRGQGVNTEAFF
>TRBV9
CASSARRGDGGNEKLFF
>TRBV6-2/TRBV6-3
CASSYSNVRESTIYF
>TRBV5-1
CASSRGRTGGEKLFF
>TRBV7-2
CASSLVAYNEQFF
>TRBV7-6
CASSLDLRNSPLHF
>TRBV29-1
CSVGPPYEKLFF
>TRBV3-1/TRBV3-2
CASSQDRPEQFF
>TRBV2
CASSELETSGDGELFF
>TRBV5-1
CASSETGTGETQYF
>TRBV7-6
CASSLARGGETQYF
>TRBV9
CASSATGTPYGYTF
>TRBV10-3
CAISGVTEAFF
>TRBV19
CASSRPSSGGQQFF
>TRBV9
CASSVNVGTQQFF
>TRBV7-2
CASSSRGGAETQYF
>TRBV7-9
CASSFGQGGQPQHF
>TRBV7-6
CASSADLDYSEQFF
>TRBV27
CASSPGPGHEQYF
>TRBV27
CASRPQRDNSPLHF
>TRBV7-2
CASSLGRGARETQYF
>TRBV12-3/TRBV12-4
CASSFGLTEAFF
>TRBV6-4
CASSEKGSGANVLTF
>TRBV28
CASSLPQGAKTEAFF
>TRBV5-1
CASNPSGGTYTDTQYF
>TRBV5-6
CASSGGFVRTQYF
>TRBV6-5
CASSRQATNEKLFF
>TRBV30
CACTPADRVDYEQYF
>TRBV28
CASRTDWYGYTF